These T cell receptor beta chains were read from a single sample in a study of CD4 T cells in relation to SARS-CoV-2 and coronaviruses. The repertoire was sequenced with immunoSEQ multiplex PCR; TCRdb's copy has only in-frame clones and lacks some. Of tens of thousands of clones in the sample, about four fifths were seen once. These TCRs' antigens remain unknown. The sequenced sample was naive CD4+ T cells from PBMCs, cultured in vitro. These receptors originate from an adult with COVID-19. CDR3s include the opening cysteine and the closing phenylalanine or tryptophan. A D gene is named only where the DNA matches it firmly. Not every row has a clone size; where given, it reads once, few, many or a size class.

clone size,J gene,V gene,D gene,CDR3 DNA,CDR3 protein
few,TRBJ1-1,TRBV5-4,TRBD1,TGTGCCAGCAGCTTGGGGGGGACAGCTAACACTGAAGCTTTCTTT,CASSLGGTANTEAFF
-,TRBJ1-5,TRBV28,-,TGTGCCACCTATGAACAGAGCAATCAGCCCCAGCATTTT,CATYEQSNQPQHF
-,TRBJ2-1,TRBV15,-,TGTGCCACCAGCCGGGGGGCCGGCTCCTACAATGAGCAGTTCTTC,CATSRGAGSYNEQFF
-,TRBJ1-1,TRBV11-2,TRBD1,TGTGCCAGCACCTCAAGCAGGGGGCTAGGGAACACTGAAGCTTTCTTT,CASTSSRGLGNTEAFF
-,TRBJ1-1,TRBV28,-,TGTGCCAGCAGTTTCCCGGTGAACACTGAAGCTTTCTTT,CASSFPVNTEAFF
-,TRBJ2-4,TRBV28,-,TGTGCCAGCAGTTTAAGACTGGGACGTTCAACGGGGGCCAAAAACATTCAGTACTTC,CASSLRLGRSTGAKNIQYF
-,TRBJ1-1,TRBV6-5,TRBD1,TGTGCCAGCAGCCGGAGGGACAGGGGTTTTTCTGAAGCTTTCTTT,CASSRRDRGFSEAFF
-,TRBJ1-4,TRBV7-9,-,TGTGCCAGCAGCTTAGGCTTGGAAGAGCGTGAAAAACTGTTTTTT,CASSLGLEEREKLFF
few,TRBJ1-6,TRBV28,TRBD1,TGTGCCAGTAAGACAGGGGGTTCTTCACCCCTCCACTTT,CASKTGGSSPLHF
-,TRBJ2-3,TRBV28,TRBD1,TGTGCCAGCACCAGTCCCGGGACAGGAAAACGAACAGATACGCAGTATTTT,CASTSPGTGKRTDTQYF
-,TRBJ1-3,TRBV24-1,TRBD1,TGTGCCACCAGCCCCGAGACAGGGGGCGAGACCATATATTTT,CATSPETGGETIYF
few,TRBJ1-5,TRBV28,-,TGTGCCAGCAGCTACCCGGACAGATTCAATCAGCCCCAGCATTTT,CASSYPDRFNQPQHF
-,TRBJ1-4,TRBV5-1,TRBD1,TGCGCCAGCGGGGTGGACAGGACGAATGAAAAACTGTTTTTT,CASGVDRTNEKLFF
-,TRBJ2-5,TRBV18,-,TGTGCCAGCTCACCACAGCGCAGCCAAGAGACCCAGTACTTC,CASSPQRSQETQYF
few,TRBJ2-3,TRBV18,-,TGTGCCAGCTCACAATCCATCAGGAGCACAGATACGCAGTATTTT,CASSQSIRSTDTQYF
-,TRBJ2-7,TRBV7-8,-,TGTGCCAGCGGCTCGTCCCCTAGGTACGAGCAGTACTTC,CASGSSPRYEQYF
-,TRBJ2-7,TRBV3-1/TRBV3-2,-,TGTGCCAGCAGCCAAGTTTCTCCGGGGGAGCAGTACTTC,CASSQVSPGEQYF
-,TRBJ1-1,TRBV7-8,-,TGTGCCAGCAGCTTGGGGTGGCACACTGAAGCTTTCTTT,CASSLGWHTEAFF
once,TRBJ2-1,TRBV6-2/TRBV6-3,TRBD2,TGTGCCAGCAGTTATCTAGCGGGCCTCTACAATGAGCAGTTCTTC,CASSYLAGLYNEQFF
-,TRBJ2-5,TRBV7-3,-,TGTGCCAGCAGCTTCGGTCCAGGGCAAGAGACCCAGTACTTC,CASSFGPGQETQYF
-,TRBJ2-5,TRBV6-2/TRBV6-3,TRBD1,TGTGCCAGCAGTGTGGGCCTGGGACAGGGGGCGGGAGAGACCCAGTACTTC,CASSVGLGQGAGETQYF
-,TRBJ2-2,TRBV30,TRBD2,TGTGCCTCCAAAGCGGGAGGGAACACCGGGGAGCTGTTTTTT,CASKAGGNTGELFF
few,TRBJ1-4,TRBV7-9,-,TGTGCCAGCAGCCCCGGGGGGTTGACTAATGAAAAACTGTTTTTT,CASSPGGLTNEKLFF
once,TRBJ2-7,TRBV9,TRBD2,TGTGCCAGCAGCGTAGGTGGGACTAACTCCTACGAGCAGTACTTC,CASSVGGTNSYEQYF
-,TRBJ2-3,TRBV11-2,-,TGTGCCAGCAGCTCTGGGGTCAACAGGGCCATAGATACGCAGTATTTT,CASSSGVNRAIDTQYF
-,TRBJ2-3,TRBV7-3,TRBD2,TGTGCCAGCAGCTTAACCAGCGGGGCTCAAACAGATACGCAGTATTTT,CASSLTSGAQTDTQYF
-,TRBJ1-6,TRBV6-5,-,TGTGCCAGCAGTCCGGGGGTTTCTCCCCTCCACTTT,CASSPGVSPLHF
-,TRBJ1-2,TRBV10-3,TRBD1,TGTGCCAGTCTGGAGGACAGGGACCTGAGGGGCTACACCTTC,CASLEDRDLRGYTF
-,TRBJ2-7,TRBV12-3/TRBV12-4,-,TGTGCCAGCAGTTTGACTCTCTACGAGCAGTACTTC,CASSLTLYEQYF
-,TRBJ1-1,TRBV6-5,-,TGTGCCAGCAGTCGACACAGGGATCGGGACACTGAAGCTTTCTTT,CASSRHRDRDTEAFF
once,TRBJ2-7,TRBV6-5,TRBD1,TGTGCCAGCAGTATACAGGGGACCTCCTACGAGCAGTACTTC,CASSIQGTSYEQYF
-,TRBJ2-3,TRBV9,TRBD2,TGTGCCAGCAGCGTAGGAATCGAGCGGGAGGGCCTCGGAAACACAGATACGCAGTATTTT,CASSVGIEREGLGNTDTQYF
-,TRBJ2-5,TRBV5-1,TRBD2,TGCGCCAGCAGCTTGGAACTAGCGGGAGTCGCAGAGACCCAGTACTTC,CASSLELAGVAETQYF
few,TRBJ2-2,TRBV7-9,-,TGTGCCAGCAGCTCCACGGGTAGGGGAGTTAGCATCGGGGAGCTGTTTTTT,CASSSTGRGVSIGELFF
-,TRBJ2-3,TRBV2,TRBD2,TGTGCCAGCACCCGAAGGTTGGTCCGACTAGCGGGAGGCTCTAGCACAGATACGCAGTATTTT,CASTRRLVRLAGGSSTDTQYF
-,TRBJ2-4,TRBV10-3,-,TGTGCCATCAGTGAGTCTGTCAATAATAGGGCCAAAAACATTCAGTACTTC,CAISESVNNRAKNIQYF
once,TRBJ2-1,TRBV24-1,-,TGTGCCACCAGGCCCCAGGGAGGCAATGAGCAGTTCTTC,CATRPQGGNEQFF
-,TRBJ2-4,TRBV7-9,-,TGTGCCAGCAGCCTGGCTGGCGTGGCCAAAAACATTCAGTACTTC,CASSLAGVAKNIQYF
-,TRBJ1-2,TRBV28,-,TGTGCCAGCAGTGACAGCCCACGGGGCTACACCTTC,CASSDSPRGYTF
-,TRBJ1-6,TRBV6-5,TRBD1,TGTGCCAGCACCTGGGACAGGGGAGGTTCACCCCTCCACTTT,CASTWDRGGSPLHF
-,TRBJ2-5,TRBV11-2,-,TGTGCCAGCAGCTTGGGGTATGGAGGGAAAGAGACCCAGTACTTC,CASSLGYGGKETQYF
-,TRBJ2-7,TRBV10-1,-,TGCGCCAGCAGTGAAGCCGGATCTCGGTACGAGCAGTACTTC,CASSEAGSRYEQYF
-,TRBJ2-7,TRBV5-1,-,TGCGCCAGCAGCTTGGAAGGCCCGGGCAGGGGCCACGAGCAGTACTTC,CASSLEGPGRGHEQYF
once,TRBJ2-1,TRBV15,-,TGTGCCACCAGCAGAGATAAGCCAGGTTCCTACAATGAGCAGTTCTTC,CATSRDKPGSYNEQFF
few,TRBJ2-6,TRBV5-5,-,TGTGCCAGCACCCCGCTGGTTTCTGGGGCCAACGTCCTGACTTTC,CASTPLVSGANVLTF
-,TRBJ2-7,TRBV29-1,-,TGCAGTAGATCCGACGAGCAGTACTTC,CSRSDEQYF
-,TRBJ1-2,TRBV5-4,-,TGTGCCAGCAGCTTGATCACATCTAACTATGGCTACACCTTC,CASSLITSNYGYTF
-,TRBJ2-7,TRBV5-1,-,TGCGCCAGCAGCTTGGCACAGGGCACCGAGCAGTACTTC,CASSLAQGTEQYF